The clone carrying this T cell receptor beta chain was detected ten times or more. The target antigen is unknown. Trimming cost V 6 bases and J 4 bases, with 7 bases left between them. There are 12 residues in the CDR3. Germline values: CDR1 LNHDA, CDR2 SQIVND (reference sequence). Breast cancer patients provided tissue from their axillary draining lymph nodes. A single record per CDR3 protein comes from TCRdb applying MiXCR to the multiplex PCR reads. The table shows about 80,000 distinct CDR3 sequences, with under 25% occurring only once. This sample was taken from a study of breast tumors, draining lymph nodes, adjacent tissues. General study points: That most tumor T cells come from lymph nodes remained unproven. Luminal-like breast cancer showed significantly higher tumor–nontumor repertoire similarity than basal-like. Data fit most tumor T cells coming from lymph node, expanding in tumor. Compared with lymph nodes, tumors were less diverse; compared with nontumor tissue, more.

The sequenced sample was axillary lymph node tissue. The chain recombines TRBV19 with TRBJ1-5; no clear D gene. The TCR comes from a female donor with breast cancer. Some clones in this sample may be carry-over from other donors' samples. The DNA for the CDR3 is TGTGCCAGTAGCGAGATTAATCAGCCCCAGCATTTT. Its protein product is CASSEINQPQHF.